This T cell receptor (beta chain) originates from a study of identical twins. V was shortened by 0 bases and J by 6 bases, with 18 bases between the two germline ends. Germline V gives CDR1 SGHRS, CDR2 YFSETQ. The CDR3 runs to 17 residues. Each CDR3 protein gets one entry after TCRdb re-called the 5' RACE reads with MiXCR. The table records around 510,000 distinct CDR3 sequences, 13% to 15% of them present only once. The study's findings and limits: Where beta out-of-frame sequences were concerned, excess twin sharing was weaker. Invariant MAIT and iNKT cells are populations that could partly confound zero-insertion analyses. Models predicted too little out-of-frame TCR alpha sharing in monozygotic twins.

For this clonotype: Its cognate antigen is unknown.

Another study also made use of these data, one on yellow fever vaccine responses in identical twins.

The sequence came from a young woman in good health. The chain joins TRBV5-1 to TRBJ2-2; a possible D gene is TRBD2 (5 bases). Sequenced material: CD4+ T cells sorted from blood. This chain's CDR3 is CASSLAPVGGGAGELFF. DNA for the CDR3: TGCGCCAGCAGCTTGGCCCCAGTCGGAGGTGGGGCCGGGGAGCTGTTTTTT.